The 18 T cell receptor beta chains reported below all come from one sample, sequenced in a study of a mutant IDH1 vaccine in newly diagnosed glioma (dated by TCRdb to 2020 to 2023). These receptors have no known antigen. Libraries were constructed by the immunoSEQ multiplex PCR assay. The table was pulled from immuneACCESS by TCRdb, which kept in-frame rearrangements only. Such tables lose some clones; where checked, under half of the loss comes from unresolved V genes, and the rest has no known cause. The sample data list more than 55,000 clones, and 70% to 85% of these were observed just once. Roughly 3.6% of the sample belongs to the ten largest clones. Explained via the paper, the time point label denotes: week 11, during vaccination. Each vaccine dose was 300 ug of a 20-mer mutant IDH1 peptide in Montanide, given subcutaneously with topical imiquimod. Material: PBMCs, obtained from a glioma patient whose treatment included an IDH1 peptide vaccine. Receptor source: a man aged 25 to 40 with glioma.

The chain has TRBV28 and TRBJ1-2; weak D call: TRBD1 (6 bases). Trimming removed 3 bases at V and 0 bases at J, with 17 bases between. This CDR3 has 17 residues. Germline V gene data show CDR1 as MDHEN and CDR2 as SYDVKM. The CDR3 reads CASSLLTGLFTNYGYTF. The CDR3, as DNA: TGTGCCAGCAGTTTGTTAACAGGGTTGTTTACTAACTATGGCTACACCTTC.

The rearrangement links TRBV30 to TRBJ1-6; D is perhaps TRBD1 (6 bases). Germline lookup yields CDR1 GTSNPN and CDR2 SVGIG (reference sequence). The CDR3 covers 16 residues. Deletions cut 3 bases from V and 10 bases from J, with 22 bases between. The chain's CDR3 is CAWRSWNDRILSPLHF. DNA for the CDR3: TGTGCCTGGAGGTCCTGGAACGACAGGATCCTGTCACCCCTCCACTTT.

V gene TRBV28 combines with J gene TRBJ2-3; possible D gene TRBD2, 7 bases. Trimming left V 5 bases short and J 6 bases short, with 18 bases between. Germline V gene lookup returns CDR1 MDHEN and CDR2 SYDVKM. The CDR3 has 15 amino acids. The CDR3 protein is CASSASTGGLDTQYF. CDR3 nucleotide sequence: TGTGCCAGCAGTGCTTCTACGGGGGGCTTGGATACGCAGTATTTT.

This clone was recorded a few times. The chain has TRBV28 and TRBJ2-7; no definite D call. Germline values: CDR1 MDHEN, CDR2 SYDVKM. This CDR3 is 13 amino acids long. Trimming stripped 3 bases from V and 4 bases from J, with 10 bases between. The CDR3: CASSFDISYEQYF. The CDR3 DNA follows: TGTGCCAGCAGTTTTGACATATCGTACGAGCAGTACTTC.

This clone has just a few counts. V gene TRBV28 combines with J gene TRBJ1-6, with D possibly TRBD1 on 5 matching bases. Germline V gene lookup returns CDR1 MDHEN and CDR2 SYDVKM. The CDR3 has 14 residues. The V end was cut by 5 bases, the J end by 9 bases, with 14 bases between. In DNA form, the CDR3 reads TGTGCCAGCAGTCCGCAGGGAGTCGGTTCACCCCTCCACTTT. It codes for CASSPQGVGSPLHF.

The V call is TRBV28, the J call TRBJ1-4; D gene ambiguous. CDR1 is MDHEN and CDR2 is SYDVKM in the germline V gene. The CDR3 runs to 17 residues. V lost 3 bases and J lost 8, with 22 bases in between. CDR3 region: CASSFRSLAGYGEKLFF. CDR3 coding DNA: TGTGCCAGCAGTTTTCGTAGTTTGGCCGGGTATGGGGAAAAACTGTTTTTT.

This clone has just a few counts. The CDR3 sequence: CASSPRQPYEQYF. The CDR3 coding sequence is TGTGCCAGCAGTCCGCGACAGCCCTACGAGCAGTACTTC. The gene calls are TRBV28 and TRBJ2-7, with D perhaps matching TRBD1 (5 bases). The germline gives CDR1 MDHEN, CDR2 SYDVKM. V shed 5 bases and J shed 2 bases, with 10 bases lying between them. The CDR3 extends over 13 amino acids.

This clone has a single count. J is TRBJ2-7 and V is TRBV29-1, with 13 nucleotides matching TRBD2. The germline V gene encodes CDR1 SQVTM and CDR2 ANQGSEA. V lost 5 bases to trimming and J lost 6 bases; unmatched junction nucleotides: 7. The CDR3 spans 14 residues. For the CDR3, the DNA is TGCAGCGTTACCACTAGCGGGGGGGCCGGCGAGCAGTACTTC. It specifies CSVTTSGGAGEQYF.

The V gene is TRBV28, the J gene TRBJ1-2, with 7 bases aligning to TRBD1. Unmatched junction bases numbered 5, after V lost 5 bases and J lost 2 bases. The CDR3 totals 14 residues. CDR1 is MDHEN, CDR2 SYDVKM, per germline. The CDR3 here is CASSPPGQNYGYTF. In DNA, the CDR3 is TGTGCCAGCAGTCCGCCGGGACAGAACTATGGCTACACCTTC.

The chain's CDR3 is CASSLKGRYGYTF. The CDR3 DNA reads as TGTGCCAGCAGTTTAAAGGGACGCTATGGCTACACCTTC. This rearrangement joins TRBV27 to TRBJ1-2; D possibly corresponds to TRBD1 (5 bases). Germline loops: CDR1 MNHEY, CDR2 SMNVEV (reference sequence). V lost 2 bases to trimming and J lost 4 bases, with 8 bases between them. This CDR3 spans 13 amino acids.

The chain employs TRBV10-2 and TRBJ2-7; TRBD1 might be the D (6 bases). Between the trimmed V and J ends, which lost 6 bases and 3 bases, there was a span of 12 bases. Germline loops: CDR1 WSHSY, CDR2 SAAADI. CDR3 length equals 13 residues. The CDR3 nucleotides read TGCGCCAGCAGCCGGGACACCCTCTACGAGCAGTACTTC. Amino acid sequence: CASSRDTLYEQYF.

This clone was counted once. V and J are TRBV4-3 and TRBJ2-1; D perhaps matches TRBD2 (7 bases). V lost 3 bases and J 9 bases, leaving 18 bases between the germline ends. CDR3 length equals 15 residues. Germline loops: CDR1 LGHNA, CDR2 YSLEER. CDR3 nucleotide sequence: TGCGCCAGCAGCCAGGTCCAGGGAGGGGGGGGTGAGCAGTTCTTC. Translating it yields CASSQVQGGGGEQFF.

This clone turned up a few times. V usage is TRBV30 and J usage is TRBJ1-4; D unresolved. Germline values: CDR1 GTSNPN, CDR2 SVGIG (reference sequence). V lost 4 bases and J 5 bases, leaving 11 bases between the germline ends. The CDR3 runs 13 residues. Written as DNA, the CDR3 is TGTGCCTGGAACCCGCTTAAGAATGAAAAACTGTTTTTT. It specifies CAWNPLKNEKLFF. Based on the CDR3 plus reference TRBV30 and TRBJ1-4, the full variable domain is SQTIHQWPATLVQPVGSPLSLECTVEGTSNPNLYWYRQAAGRGLQLLFYSVGIGQISSEVPQNLSASRPQDRQFILSSKKLLLSDSGFYLCAWNPLKNEKLFFGSGTQLSVL.

V and J are TRBV5-6 and TRBJ1-4, with 8 bases identical to TRBD1. Germline CDR1 is SGHDT and CDR2 is YYEEEE. V trimming: 2 bases; J trimming: 2 bases; junction bases outside the gene matches: 2. The CDR3 consists of 15 residues. The CDR3 coding sequence is TGTGCCAGCAGCTTAACAGGGGGGACTAATGAAAAACTGTTTTTT. It specifies CASSLTGGTNEKLFF.

The chain recombines TRBV5-6 with TRBJ2-5; D not certain. The CDR3 length is 11 residues. Germline-derived CDR1 and CDR2 are SGHDT and YYEEEE. Trimming cost V 1 base and J 4 bases, with 2 bases left between them. Here the CDR3 reads CASSLLETQYF. DNA for the CDR3: TGTGCCAGCAGCTTGTTAGAGACCCAGTACTTC. Using reference TRBV5-6 and TRBJ2-5 for the parts outside the CDR3, the full variable domain is DAGVTQSPTHLIKTRGQQVTLRCSPKSGHDTVSWYQQALGQGPQFIFQYYEEEERQRGNFPDRFSGHQFPNYSSELNVNALLLGDSALYLCASSLLETQYFGPGTRLLVL.

The genes are TRBV6-5 and TRBJ2-3; 10 bases agree with TRBD2. J gave up 4 bases and V 4 bases, and 5 bases lay outside the gene matches. This CDR3 spans 15 amino acids. Per the germline V gene, CDR1 is MNHEY and CDR2 is SVGAGI. The CDR3 region is CASSSSGGAPDTQYF. In nucleotides, the CDR3 is TGTGCCAGCAGTTCCAGCGGGGGGGCTCCAGATACGCAGTATTTT.

V is TRBV5-1 and J is TRBJ2-3, with D uncertain. Per the germline V gene, CDR1 is SGHRS and CDR2 is YFSETQ. The V end lost 0 bases, the J end lost 3 bases, and 8 bases lay between the germline ends. The CDR3 runs 14 residues. The CDR3 DNA is TGCGCCAGCAGCTTGGCGCTTGAAACAGATACGCAGTATTTT. Amino acids: CASSLALETDTQYF.

The J gene is TRBJ2-5, the V gene TRBV5-4; D is possibly TRBD1 (5 bases). Trimming stripped 4 bases from V and 5 bases from J, with 15 bases between. This CDR3 spans 14 amino acids. Germline V gives CDR1 SGHNT, CDR2 YYREEE (reference sequence). This CDR3 reads CASSPETAAETQYF. CDR3 DNA sequence: TGTGCCAGCAGCCCAGAGACAGCCGCCGAGACCCAGTACTTC.